This paragraph reports one TCR beta chain. Its specificity is unknown. The source of the sample is a study of T cell responses to AZD1222 COVID-19 vaccine. General study results and limits: There were mostly white British donors and more females than males, and clonal diversity was possibly underestimated.

Clones were sequenced by immunoSEQ multiplex PCR, and TCRdb holds only the in-frame ones, with some missing. Of 170,000 or so clones in the sample, around nine tenths were seen once. V was trimmed by 0 bases and J by 7 bases, leaving 10 bases between them. This CDR3 is 13 amino acids long. CDR1 and CDR2 (germline): SGHRS, YFSETQ. This sequence joins TRBV5-1 and TRBJ1-2; D uncertain. This specimen was peripheral blood, taken on day 0 of AZD1222 vaccination. This TCR was recovered from an adult in good health. The CDR3 loop is CASSLAGYSGYTF. The CDR3 DNA sequence: TGCGCCAGCAGCTTGGCCGGATACTCTGGCTACACCTTC.